This T cell receptor (beta chain) was documented in a study of CD8 T cells in ankylosing spondylitis. Study-level results: Relatively rare in peripheral blood, disease-linked clones were also CD8+. Ankylosing spondylitis blood appeared to carry a characteristic TCR beta motif of several highly homologous variants. Some motif variants were previously reported in reactive arthritis synovial fluid and blood.

Library preparation for TCR beta used quantitative 5'-RACE with molecular barcodes. One entry per CDR3 protein, called by TCRdb with MiXCR from the 5' RACE reads. Of 500,000 or so distinct CDR3 sequences in the sample, under 5.5% were seen once. Germline CDR1 is SQVTM and CDR2 is ANQGSEA. V lost 7 bases to trimming and J lost 0 bases, with 12 bases between them. CDR3 size: 13 residues. This clonotype has ten or more counts. The antigen is unknown. The rearrangement uses TRBV29-1 and TRBJ1-1; D unclear. Sequenced input: blood, either unsorted or a sorted T cell fraction (not recorded which). The origin of this receptor is a male donor with ankylosing spondylitis. CDR3 nucleotide sequence: TGCAGCGCCATCCCCCAAGTGAACACTGAAGCTTTCTTT. It codes for CSAIPQVNTEAFF.